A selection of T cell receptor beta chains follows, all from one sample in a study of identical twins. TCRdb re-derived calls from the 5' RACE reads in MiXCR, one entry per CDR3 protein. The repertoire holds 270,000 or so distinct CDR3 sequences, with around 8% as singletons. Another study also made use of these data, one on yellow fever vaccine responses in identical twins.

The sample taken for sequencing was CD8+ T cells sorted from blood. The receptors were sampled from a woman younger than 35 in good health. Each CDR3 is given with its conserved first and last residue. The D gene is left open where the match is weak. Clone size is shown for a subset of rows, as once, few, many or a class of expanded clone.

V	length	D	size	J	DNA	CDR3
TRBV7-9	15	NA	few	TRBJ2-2	TGTGCCAGCAGCTTAGCAGGAGGTATCACCGGGGAGCTGTTTTTT	CASSLAGGITGELFF
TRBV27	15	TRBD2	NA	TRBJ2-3	TGTGCCAGCAGTTTTAGCGGGGGAAACACAGATACGCAGTATTTT	CASSFSGGNTDTQYF
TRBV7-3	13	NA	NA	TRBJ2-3	TGTGCCAGCAGCTCCCCTCTCACAGATACGCAGTATTTT	CASSSPLTDTQYF
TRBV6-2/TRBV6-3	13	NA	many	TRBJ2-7	TGTGCCAGCATGGGACCGTACTCCTACGAGCAGTACTTC	CASMGPYSYEQYF
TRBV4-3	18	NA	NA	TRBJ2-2	TGCGCCAGCAGCCAAGTTACTAGCCCTCTCGCGAACACCGGGGAGCTGTTTTTT	CASSQVTSPLANTGELFF
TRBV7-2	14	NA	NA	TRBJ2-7	TGTGCCAGCAGCTTTAGCCTAGCTATCTACGAGCAGTACTTC	CASSFSLAIYEQYF
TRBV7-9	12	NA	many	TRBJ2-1	TGTGCCAGCAGTTTATCCTACAATGAGCAGTTCTTC	CASSLSYNEQFF
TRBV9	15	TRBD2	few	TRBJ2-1	TGTGCCAGCAGCGAGGGGACTAGCGGGGTCTCCGAGCAGTTCTTC	CASSEGTSGVSEQFF
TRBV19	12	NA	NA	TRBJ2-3	TGTGCCAGTAGTATCGGCCAGGACACGCAGTATTTT	CASSIGQDTQYF
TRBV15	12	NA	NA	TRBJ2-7	TGTGCCACCAGCAGAGATTTATACGAGCAGTACTTC	CATSRDLYEQYF
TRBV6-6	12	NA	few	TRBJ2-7	TGTGCCAGCAGTTACTCGTCCGGCGAGCAGTACTTC	CASSYSSGEQYF
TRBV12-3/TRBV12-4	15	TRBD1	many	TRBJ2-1	TGTGCCAGCAATGACCGGGACAGGGTATACAATGAGCAGTTCTTC	CASNDRDRVYNEQFF
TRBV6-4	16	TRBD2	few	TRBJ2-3	TGTGCCAGCAGCGAACAAGCGGGGGGGCGCACAGATACGCAGTATTTT	CASSEQAGGRTDTQYF
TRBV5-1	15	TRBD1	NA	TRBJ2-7	TGCGCCAGCAGCTTATGGACAGGGGGCTCCTACGAGCAGTACTTC	CASSLWTGGSYEQYF
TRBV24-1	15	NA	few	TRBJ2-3	TGTGCCACCAGCGACTCAGGAGGCCCGTCAGATACGCAGTATTTT	CATSDSGGPSDTQYF
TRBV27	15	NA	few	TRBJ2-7	TGTGCCAGCAGTTTATACCCGGCTGGCTCCTACGAGCAGTACTTC	CASSLYPAGSYEQYF
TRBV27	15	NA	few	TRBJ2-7	TGTGCCAGCAGACGTCGGGACGGTAGCTCCTACGAGCAGTACTTC	CASRRRDGSSYEQYF
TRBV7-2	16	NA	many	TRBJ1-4	TGTGCCAGCAGCTTAGAAGAAATTTCAACTAATGAAAAACTGTTTTTT	CASSLEEISTNEKLFF
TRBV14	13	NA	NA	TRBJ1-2	TGTGCCAGCAGCCAAGGGACAGTCTATGGCTACACCTTC	CASSQGTVYGYTF
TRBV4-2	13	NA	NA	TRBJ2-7	TGTGCCAGCAGCCAAGCTACTACCTACGAGCAGTACTTC	CASSQATTYEQYF
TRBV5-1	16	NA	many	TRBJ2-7	TGCGCCAGCAGTATTGGGGGCGAAATCCCTCCTCTCGAGCAGTACTTC	CASSIGGEIPPLEQYF
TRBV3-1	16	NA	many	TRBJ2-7	TGTGCCAGCAGCCTAGTTTACAGGACCTCAACCTACGAGCAGTACTTC	CASSLVYRTSTYEQYF
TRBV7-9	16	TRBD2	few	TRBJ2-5	TGTGCCAGCAGCCCACCTAGGCTAGCGGGAGAAGAGACCCAGTACTTC	CASSPPRLAGEETQYF
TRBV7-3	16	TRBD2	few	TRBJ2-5	TGTGCCAGCAGCTTAACTAGCGGGGGGGATGGGGAGACCCAGTACTTC	CASSLTSGGDGETQYF
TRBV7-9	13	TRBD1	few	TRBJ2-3	TGTGCCAGCAGCGTAGGGACAGCAGATACGCAGTATTTT	CASSVGTADTQYF
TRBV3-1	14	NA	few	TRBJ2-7	TGTGCCAGCAGCCAACCACCGGGACCTGGGGAGCAGTACTTC	CASSQPPGPGEQYF
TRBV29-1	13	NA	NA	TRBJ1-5	TGCAGCGTTGCCCTTACAAAGGGCCAGCCCCAGCATTTT	CSVALTKGQPQHF
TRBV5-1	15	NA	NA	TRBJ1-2	TGCGCCAGCAGCTTTGGGGCGGGAAGAAACTATGGCTACACCTTC	CASSFGAGRNYGYTF
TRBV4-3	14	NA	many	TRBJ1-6	TGCGCCAGCAGCCAACAGGGTTTGGACTCACCCCTCCACTTT	CASSQQGLDSPLHF
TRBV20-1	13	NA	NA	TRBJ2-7	TGCAGTGTTAGAGGGACTTCGACCTACGAGCAGTACTTC	CSVRGTSTYEQYF
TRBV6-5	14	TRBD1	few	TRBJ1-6	TGTGCCAGCAGTTACGGGACAGGGGTTTCACCCCTCCACTTT	CASSYGTGVSPLHF
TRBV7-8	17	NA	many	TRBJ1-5	TGTGCCAGCAGCTTAGGGCAGGCCAGGGCTGCCGGTCAGCCCCAGCATTTT	CASSLGQARAAGQPQHF
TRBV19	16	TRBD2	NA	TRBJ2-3	TGTGCCAGTACCTTCAATAGCGGGGGGGCGATTGATACGCAGTATTTT	CASTFNSGGAIDTQYF
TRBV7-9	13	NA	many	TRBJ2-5	TGTGCCAGCAGCTTAGGCCTCCAAGAGACCCAGTACTTC	CASSLGLQETQYF
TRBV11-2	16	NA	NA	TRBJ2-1	TGTGCCAGCAGCTGGGACCCTAGCGACTCCTACAATGAGCAGTTCTTC	CASSWDPSDSYNEQFF
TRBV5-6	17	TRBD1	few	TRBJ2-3	TGTGCCAGCAGCTTTGTCCCGACAGGGCTTAACACAGATACGCAGTATTTT	CASSFVPTGLNTDTQYF
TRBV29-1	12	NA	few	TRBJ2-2	TGCAGCTCAATGGGCCGGGCCGGGGAGCTGTTTTTT	CSSMGRAGELFF
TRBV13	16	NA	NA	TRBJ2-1	TGTGCCAGCAGCTTAGCCCCCTTGACAGAAAAGGACGAGCAGTTCTTC	CASSLAPLTEKDEQFF
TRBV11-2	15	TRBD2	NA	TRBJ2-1	TGTGCCAGCAGCTTAGTTCTAGCGGGGGGTACTGAGCAGTTCTTC	CASSLVLAGGTEQFF
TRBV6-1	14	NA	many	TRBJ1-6	TGTGCCAGCAGTCAATATCTCGGGGACTCACCCCTCCACTTT	CASSQYLGDSPLHF
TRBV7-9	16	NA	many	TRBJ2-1	TGTGCCAGCAGCTTACCTCCACAGGGCTCCTACAATGAGCAGTTCTTC	CASSLPPQGSYNEQFF
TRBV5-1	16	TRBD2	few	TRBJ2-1	TGCGCCAGCAGCTTGGGAGAGCGGGAGGTCCCCAGGGAGCAGTTCTTC	CASSLGEREVPREQFF
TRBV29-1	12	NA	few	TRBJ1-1	TGCAGCGTTGTAGCCGGGGCACCTGAAGCTTTCTTT	CSVVAGAPEAFF
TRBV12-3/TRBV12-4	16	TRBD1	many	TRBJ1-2	TGTGCCAGCAGTTCCAACAGGGGGAAAGCTAACTATGGCTACACCTTC	CASSSNRGKANYGYTF
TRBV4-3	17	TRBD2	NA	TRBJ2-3	TGCGCCAGCAGCCAAGATGTGAGACTAGCGGTCACAGATACGCAGTATTTT	CASSQDVRLAVTDTQYF
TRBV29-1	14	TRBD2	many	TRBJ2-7	TGCAGCGTTGTTGGGTTAGCGGGAGACGACGAGCAGTACTTC	CSVVGLAGDDEQYF
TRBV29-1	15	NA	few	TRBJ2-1	TGCAGCGTTGTGGGTGGGGGGGGCTCTTACAATGAGCAGTTCTTC	CSVVGGGGSYNEQFF
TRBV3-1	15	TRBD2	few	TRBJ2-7	TGTGCCAGCAGCCGCGGACTAGCGGGGGCTCGGGAGCAGTACTTC	CASSRGLAGAREQYF
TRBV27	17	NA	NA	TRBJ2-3	TGTGCCAGCAGTTTATCTCCGGGGGATATGTGGACAGATACGCAGTATTTT	CASSLSPGDMWTDTQYF
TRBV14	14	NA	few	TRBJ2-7	TGTGCCAGCAGCCAATCTTTGGCACCCTACGAGCAGTACTTC	CASSQSLAPYEQYF
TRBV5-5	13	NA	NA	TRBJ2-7	TGTGCCATCAGCCCCGGGTCCCTCTACGAGCAGTACTTC	CAISPGSLYEQYF
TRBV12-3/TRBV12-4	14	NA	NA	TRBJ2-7	TGTGCCAGCAGTTTACTTAATTCGACCTACGAGCAGTACTTC	CASSLLNSTYEQYF
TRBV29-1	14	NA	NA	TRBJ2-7	TGCAGCGTTGAAAGGGGATATGGGGACTACGAGCAGTACTTC	CSVERGYGDYEQYF
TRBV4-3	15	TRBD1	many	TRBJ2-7	TGCGCCAGCAGCCAAGACCCCGGGACAGGGAGGGAGCAGTACTTC	CASSQDPGTGREQYF